These 7 T cell receptor beta chains were sequenced from one sample in a study of human T cells and chemical hapten exposure (dated by TCRdb to the early 2020s). Libraries came from 5' RACE. These reads were obtained on an Illumina MiSeq. TCRdb handled the public reads itself, with Q25 trimming in fastp and clone calling in MiXCR, and kept productive beta chains. Every CDR3 protein is listed once, alongside the most common genes and DNA of its rows. This sample is represented by approximately 150,000 distinct CDR3 sequences; around 4.1% of them were singletons. The ten largest make up over 1.2% of the sample. Unfractionated whole blood was collected in Tempus Blood RNA tubes, and total RNA was extracted from that blood. Receptors originate from a female donor in good health.

This clonotype appeared many times. This chain joins TRBV20-1 and TRBJ2-5; no firm D call. V lost 6 bases, J lost 4 bases, and 6 bases lay in between. Germline values: CDR1 DFQATT, CDR2 SNEGSKA (reference sequence). CDR3 length equals 10 residues. The CDR3 loop reads CSATLETQYF. The CDR3 nucleotides are TGCAGTGCGACCTTAGAGACCCAGTACTTC.

This clonotype was observed at least ten times. The chain joins TRBV18 to TRBJ1-2, with 10 bases identical to TRBD1. The CDR3 runs 16 residues. The trim removed 2 bases at V and 1 base at J, leaving 4 bases unmatched. The germline gives CDR1 KGHSH, CDR2 LQKENI. CDR3 sequence reads: CASSPGTGVLNYGYTF. The CDR3 region has the DNA TGTGCCAGCTCACCAGGGACAGGGGTACTTAACTATGGCTACACCTTC.

Only a few counts were recorded for this clonotype. A read error may be the cause here, since a much bigger clone is one base away. The genes are TRBV29-1 and TRBJ1-3, with TRBD1 as a possible D gene (6 bases). Trimming shortened V by 6 bases and J by 4 bases, and 19 bases separated the two germline ends. Looked up from germline, CDR1 is SQVTM and CDR2 is ANQGSEA. CDR3 length equals 15 residues. Written as DNA, the CDR3 is TGCAGCGTGATAACAGGGACGAACAGAGGAAACACCATATATTTT. Its protein is CSVITGTNRGNTIYF.

This clonotype was seen a few times. This rearrangement joins TRBV4-3 to TRBJ2-5; D is possibly TRBD2 (5 bases). In germline, CDR1 is LGHNA, CDR2 YSLEER. The CDR3 is 16 amino acids. The V end was cut by 0 bases, the J end by 4 bases, with 15 bases between. This CDR3 is CASSQEPPWAGETQYF. The CDR3 nucleotides are TGCGCCAGCAGCCAAGAACCACCTTGGGCGGGAGAGACCCAGTACTTC.

This clonotype occurred many times. The rearrangement uses TRBV6-2 or TRBV6-3 and TRBJ2-5; D is tentatively TRBD1 or TRBD2 (5 bases each). The germline V gene encodes CDR1 MNHEY and CDR2 SVGEGT. The CDR3 sequence is 15 residues long. Trimming removed 6 bases at V and 4 bases at J, with 18 bases between. CDR3 sequence reads: CASREWGSGRETQYF. The CDR3 nucleotides read TGTGCCAGCAGGGAATGGGGGTCAGGCCGAGAGACCCAGTACTTC.

This clonotype was counted many times. This chain links TRBV29-1 with TRBJ2-3; no clear D. The CDR3 spans 13 residues. The V gene lost 4 bases and the J gene lost 0 bases, with 8 bases spanning the gap. The V gene's germline CDR1 is SQVTM and CDR2 ANQGSEA. The CDR3 DNA reads TGCAGCGTTGCGGGTTATAGCACAGATACGCAGTATTTT. It encodes CSVAGYSTDTQYF.

At least ten counts were recorded for this clonotype. The genes are TRBV20-1 and TRBJ1-2; D is unclear. The V end was cut by 6 bases, the J end by 4 bases, with 12 bases between. The CDR3 runs to 12 residues. The germline CDR1 and CDR2 sequences are DFQATT and SNEGSKA (reference sequence). The CDR3 DNA reads TGCAGTGCGAAGGCCCCGTCCTATGGCTACACCTTC. It translates to CSAKAPSYGYTF.